At least ten counts were recorded for the clone carrying this T cell receptor beta chain. What it binds is unknown. The sample is drawn from a study of T-cell memory formation after mild COVID-19. The junction had 2 bases not matched to a gene; V was cut back by 10 bases and J by 2 bases. Germline V gene lookup returns CDR1 MNHEY and CDR2 SVGAGI. The CDR3 contains 13 residues. Study-level findings and limits: Contracting clones localized mainly to CM and EM when CD4+ and mainly to EMRA when CD8+. Day 15 to 85 contractors were CD4/CD8 balanced; later expanders leaned CD4+. Some clones that responded were present in memory (sampled pre-infection), which suggests cross-reactive memory joined.

TCRdb processed the 5' RACE reads anew with MiXCR; each CDR3 protein has one entry. The sample lists about 500,000 distinct CDR3 sequences, roughly 22% occurring once. The clonotype was recovered from an adult woman who had mild COVID-19 (a few samples of this study predate the infection). Cell type and time point are not known. Sequenced input: PBMCs or a T cell subset sorted from them (not recorded which). V usage is TRBV6-5 and J usage is TRBJ2-6; TRBD1 matches at 7 bases. This CDR3 reads CATQGAGANVLTF. The DNA of the CDR3 is TGTGCCACTCAGGGGGCTGGGGCCAACGTCCTGACTTTC.